Listed below are T cell receptor beta chains from one sample, sequenced in a study of identical twins. TCRdb recomputed calls from the 5' RACE reads with MiXCR, one row per CDR3 protein. Of some 330,000 distinct CDR3 sequences in the sample, approximately 10% were seen once. The specimen sequenced was naive T cells sorted from blood. Receptors originate from a woman in her forties or fifties in good health. CDR3s include the opening cysteine and the closing phenylalanine or tryptophan. A D gene is named only where the DNA matches it firmly. Clone size is given for some rows only: seen once, a few or many times, or a class if the clone is expanded.

clone_size j_call v_call d_call cdr3_nt cdr3_aa
many TRBJ2-1 TRBV5-1 - TGTGCCAGCAGCTTAGGGCTTTACAATGAGCAGTTCTTC CASSLGLYNEQFF
many TRBJ2-1 TRBV4-1 - TGCGCCAGCAGCCCCACGTTCAATGAGCAGTTCTTC CASSPTFNEQFF
- TRBJ2-3 TRBV7-9 - TGTGCCAGCAGCTTAGCGCACAGCACAGATACGCAGTATTTT CASSLAHSTDTQYF
many TRBJ1-5 TRBV4-1 TRBD1 TGCGCCAGCAGCCAAGATCGTGGGACAGGGGGATATGGCAATCAGCCCCAGCATTTT CASSQDRGTGGYGNQPQHF
few TRBJ2-1 TRBV19 TRBD2 TGTGCCAGTAGAGGCCGATCGACTAGCGGGAGGGAGAGCTCCTACAATGAGCAGTTCTTC CASRGRSTSGRESSYNEQFF
- TRBJ1-4 TRBV19 TRBD1 TGTGCCAGTCCCCCCCGGGACAGGGGATACTATGAAAAACTGTTTTTT CASPPRDRGYYEKLFF
few TRBJ2-1 TRBV7-8 - TGTGCCAGCAGCTTAGAAGAGGAAGTCTACAATGAGCAGTTCTTC CASSLEEEVYNEQFF
- TRBJ2-7 TRBV27 TRBD1 TGTGCCAGCAGTCAAGGGACAGCGCAGTACTTC CASSQGTAQYF
many TRBJ2-7 TRBV12-3/TRBV12-4 - TGTGCCAGCAGTTTTTCGGCCGGGGCAAGACGGTACTTC CASSFSAGARRYF
few TRBJ1-1 TRBV5-1 - TGCGCCAGCAGCTTGGTCCGGGAGACTGAAGCTTTCTTT CASSLVRETEAFF
- TRBJ2-5 TRBV6-6 TRBD2 TGTGCCAGCACCCTAGCGGGAGATCAGCAAGAGACCCAGTACTTC CASTLAGDQQETQYF
few TRBJ2-1 TRBV11-3 - TGTGCCAGCAGCTCCCTACTCGAGCAGTTCTTC CASSSLLEQFF
few TRBJ2-7 TRBV10-3 TRBD2 TGTGCCATCTCTAGCGGAAGGAACGAGCAGTACTTC CAISSGRNEQYF
- TRBJ2-2 TRBV19 - TGTGCCAGTAGGTTCAGGCGGGATGGAAACACCGGGGAGCTGTTTTTT CASRFRRDGNTGELFF
few TRBJ2-7 TRBV7-8 TRBD1 TGTGCCAGCAGCTTAGCGTCTTTGACAGGGGGCACTTACGAGCAGTACTTC CASSLASLTGGTYEQYF
- TRBJ2-1 TRBV7-3 - TGTGCCAGCAGCCGAAGGGGCCAGACCAATGAGCAGTTCTTC CASSRRGQTNEQFF
- TRBJ2-3 TRBV4-1 TRBD2 TGCGCCAGCAGCCAACTCCTACTAGCGGGAGATGCAGATACGCAGTATTTT CASSQLLLAGDADTQYF
few TRBJ2-1 TRBV27 - TGTGCCGTCCAGACAGTTTTCAAGCAGTTCTTC CAVQTVFKQFF
few TRBJ2-1 TRBV29-1 TRBD2 TGCAGCGTTGGGGGGGGAACTAGCGGGAGTGGCGATGAGCAGTTCTTC CSVGGGTSGSGDEQFF
- TRBJ2-1 TRBV10-3 TRBD2 TGTGCCAGCCTAGCCGCCCCTAGCGGGAGCCAATACAATGAGCAGTTCTTC CASLAAPSGSQYNEQFF
- TRBJ1-6 TRBV5-1 TRBD1 TGCGCCAGCAGCTTGGCCACTAACAGGGGGCCGACACCCCTCCACTTT CASSLATNRGPTPLHF
- TRBJ2-1 TRBV20-1 - TGCAGTGCCCGAGGGGAGGTGGATGAGCAGTTCTTC CSARGEVDEQFF
few TRBJ2-4 TRBV5-1 - TGCGCCAGCAGCTTGGGACCCTCCTCTGCCAAAAACATTCAGTACTTC CASSLGPSSAKNIQYF
few TRBJ1-5 TRBV6-5 - TGTGCCGCCGGGCAGACTGGTGATCAGCCCCAGCATTTT CAAGQTGDQPQHF
few TRBJ2-3 TRBV20-1 TRBD2 TGCAGTGCTAGATCCACAGGATTCGGGTTCGGGACTATGCAGTATTTT CSARSTGFGFGTMQYF
many TRBJ2-6 TRBV9 - TGTGCCAGCAGCAACGGGGCCAACGTCCTGACTTTC CASSNGANVLTF
many TRBJ1-3 TRBV12-3/TRBV12-4 - TGTGCCAGCAGTTTTGACAGCTCTGGAAACACCATATATTTT CASSFDSSGNTIYF
- TRBJ2-3 TRBV15 - TGTGCCACCAGCAGAGAAGGGGCGACAGATACGCAGTATTTT CATSREGATDTQYF
few TRBJ1-1 TRBV5-1 TRBD1 TGCGCCAGCACCTCAGGGGGGAGCACTGAAGCTTTCTTT CASTSGGSTEAFF
many TRBJ2-7 TRBV27 - TGTGCCAGCAGTACCCAAGAACAGGCCACCAACTACGAGCAGTACTTC CASSTQEQATNYEQYF
few TRBJ2-7 TRBV29-1 TRBD2 TGCAGCGTTGGTGGGCGAGGGACTAGCGGGATATTCGAGCAGTACTTC CSVGGRGTSGIFEQYF
- TRBJ2-5 TRBV27 - TGTGCCAGCAGTTTCTCCAGGGAAGAGACCCAGTACTTC CASSFSREETQYF
few TRBJ2-7 TRBV27 - TGTGCCAGCAGTCCTAACCACGATCGGGGCGTTTACGAGCAGTACTTC CASSPNHDRGVYEQYF
many TRBJ2-3 TRBV29-1 - TGCAGCGTCCCCGAGGGGTCTACAGATACGCAGTATTTT CSVPEGSTDTQYF
many TRBJ2-3 TRBV19 - TGTGCCAGTAGTGACCGGGCGAATACGCAGTATTTT CASSDRANTQYF
- TRBJ2-3 TRBV19 TRBD2 TGTGCCAGTAGTATAGGTCGCGCCGGGACTAGCGGGAGAACAGATACGCAGTATTTT CASSIGRAGTSGRTDTQYF
- TRBJ1-2 TRBV29-1 TRBD1 TGCAGCGTAGCGGACAGGGTCGGCGGCTACACCTTC CSVADRVGGYTF
few TRBJ2-1 TRBV12-3/TRBV12-4 TRBD2 TGTGCCAGCAGTTTCGGTAGCGGGAGTAGCAATGAGCAGTTCTTC CASSFGSGSSNEQFF
- TRBJ2-5 TRBV2 - TGTGCCAGCAATCGAGGAACAGGTTACTTC CASNRGTGYF
few TRBJ2-5 TRBV20-1 TRBD2 TGCAGTGCTAGTTTCGGGACTAATAGCGAGACCCAGTACTTC CSASFGTNSETQYF
many TRBJ2-2 TRBV11-2 TRBD2 TGTGCCAGCAGCTTAATTTCACTAGCGGGCGCGAACACCGGGGAGCTGTTTTTT CASSLISLAGANTGELFF
- TRBJ2-2 TRBV4-2 - TGTGCCAGCAGCCAAGTCCAGGGGCCCGGGGAGCTGTTTTTT CASSQVQGPGELFF
many TRBJ2-1 TRBV10-3 - TGTGCCATCAGAGACGGATACAATGAGCAGTTCTTC CAIRDGYNEQFF
- TRBJ2-1 TRBV6-5 - TGTGCCAGCAGTTACTGGGCGGGCAGGCTTGATGAGCAGTTCTTC CASSYWAGRLDEQFF
many TRBJ2-1 TRBV29-1 TRBD2 TGCAGCGTTGAAGGGGGGCTAGCGGGCGCTCGGGACAATGAGCAGTTCTTC CSVEGGLAGARDNEQFF
- TRBJ2-3 TRBV7-2 - TGTGCCAGCAGCTCCGACTTGACGCAGTATTTT CASSSDLTQYF
many TRBJ2-3 TRBV27 TRBD2 TGTGCCAGCAGTTTCGAGCGGGGAAACACAGATACGCAGTATTTT CASSFERGNTDTQYF
- TRBJ2-1 TRBV28 TRBD2 TGTGCCAGCAGTCCTATAATGACTAGCGGGGGACCCAATGAGCAGTTCTTC CASSPIMTSGGPNEQFF
many TRBJ2-3 TRBV14 - TGTGCCAGCAGCCAAGAAATGGAGGAAGATACGCAGTATTTT CASSQEMEEDTQYF
- TRBJ1-5 TRBV5-1 - TGCGCCAGCAGCTTGGTGTCAGGAGACAATCAGCCCCAGCATTTT CASSLVSGDNQPQHF
- TRBJ2-7 TRBV19 - TGTGCCAGTAGTATCGGGGGCGAGCAGTACTTC CASSIGGEQYF